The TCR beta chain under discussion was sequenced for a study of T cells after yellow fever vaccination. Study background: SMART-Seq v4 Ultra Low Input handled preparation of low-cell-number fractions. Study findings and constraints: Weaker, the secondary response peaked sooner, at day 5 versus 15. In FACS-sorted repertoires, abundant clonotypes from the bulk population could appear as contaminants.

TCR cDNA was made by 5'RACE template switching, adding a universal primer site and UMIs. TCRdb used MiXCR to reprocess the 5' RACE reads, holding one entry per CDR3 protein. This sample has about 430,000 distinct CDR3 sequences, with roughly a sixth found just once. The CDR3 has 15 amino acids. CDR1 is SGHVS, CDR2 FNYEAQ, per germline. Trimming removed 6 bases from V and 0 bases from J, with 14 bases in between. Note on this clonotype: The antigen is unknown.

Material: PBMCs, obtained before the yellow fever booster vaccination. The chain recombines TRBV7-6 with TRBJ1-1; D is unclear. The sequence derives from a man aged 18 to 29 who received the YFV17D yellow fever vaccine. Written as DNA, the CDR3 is TGTGCCAGCAGTTCCTCGGTACAGCTGAACACTGAAGCTTTCTTT. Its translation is CASSSSVQLNTEAFF.